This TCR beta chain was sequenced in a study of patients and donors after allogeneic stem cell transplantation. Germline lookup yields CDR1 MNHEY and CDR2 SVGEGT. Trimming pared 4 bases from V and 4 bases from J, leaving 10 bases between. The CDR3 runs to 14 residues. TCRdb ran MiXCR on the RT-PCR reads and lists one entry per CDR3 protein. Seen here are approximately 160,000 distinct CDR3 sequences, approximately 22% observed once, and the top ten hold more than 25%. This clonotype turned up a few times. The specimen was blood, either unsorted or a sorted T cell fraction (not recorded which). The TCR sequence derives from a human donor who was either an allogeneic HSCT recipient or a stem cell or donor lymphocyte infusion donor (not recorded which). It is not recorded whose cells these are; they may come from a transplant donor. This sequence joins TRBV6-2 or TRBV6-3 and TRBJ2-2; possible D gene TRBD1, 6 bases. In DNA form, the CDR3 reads TGTGCCAGCAGTTTCGTAGGGGGCACCGGGGAGCTGTTTTTT. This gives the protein CASSFVGGTGELFF.